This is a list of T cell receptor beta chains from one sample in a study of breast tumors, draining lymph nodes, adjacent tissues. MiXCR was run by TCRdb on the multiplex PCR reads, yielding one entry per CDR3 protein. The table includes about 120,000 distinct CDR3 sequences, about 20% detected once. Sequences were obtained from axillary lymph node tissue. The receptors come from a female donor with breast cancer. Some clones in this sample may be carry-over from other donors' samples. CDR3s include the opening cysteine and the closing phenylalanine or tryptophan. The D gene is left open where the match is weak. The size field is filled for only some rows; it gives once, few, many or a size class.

CDR3 protein: CASSFGGSGETQYF
CDR3 DNA: TGTGCCAGCAGTTTCGGGGGGTCGGGTGAGACCCAGTACTTC
J gene: TRBJ2-5
D gene: TRBD2
V gene: TRBV12-3/TRBV12-4
clone size: many

CDR3 protein: CATSPGTGGSGNTIYF
CDR3 DNA: TGTGCCACCAGCCCCGGGACAGGGGGCAGCGGAAACACCATATATTTT
J gene: TRBJ1-3
D gene: TRBD1
V gene: TRBV24-1
clone size: many

CDR3 protein: CSSSGGGAGAAFLSSPLHF
CDR3 DNA: TGTTCCAGCAGTGGGGGGGGGGCAGGGGCTGCCTTTTTAAGTTCACCCCTCCACTTT
J gene: TRBJ1-6
D gene: -
V gene: TRBV6-4
clone size: -

CDR3 protein: CASSEGEGFSGANVLTF
CDR3 DNA: TGTGCCAGCAGTGAAGGGGAGGGGTTCTCTGGGGCCAACGTCCTGACTTTC
J gene: TRBJ2-6
D gene: TRBD2
V gene: TRBV2
clone size: many

CDR3 protein: CASSLVLMRQETQYF
CDR3 DNA: TGTGCCAGCAGCTTGGTCCTGATGAGACAAGAGACCCAGTACTTC
J gene: TRBJ2-5
D gene: -
V gene: TRBV11-2
clone size: many

CDR3 protein: CSARLPGLARGTNEQFF
CDR3 DNA: TGCAGTGCTAGGTTACCGGGACTAGCAAGGGGTACGAATGAGCAGTTCTTC
J gene: TRBJ2-1
D gene: TRBD2
V gene: TRBV20-1
clone size: -

CDR3 protein: CASSPSLGGPGELFF
CDR3 DNA: TGTGCCAGCAGCCCATCCTTAGGGGGCCCCGGGGAGCTGTTTTTT
J gene: TRBJ2-2
D gene: TRBD1
V gene: TRBV5-4
clone size: -

CDR3 protein: CASTSGRIYEQYF
CDR3 DNA: TGTGCCAGTACTAGCGGGAGGATCTACGAGCAGTACTTC
J gene: TRBJ2-7
D gene: TRBD2
V gene: TRBV28
clone size: many

CDR3 protein: CASTPGGAYEQYF
CDR3 DNA: TGTGCCAGCACTCCCGGGGGGGCCTACGAGCAGTACTTC
J gene: TRBJ2-7
D gene: TRBD2
V gene: TRBV12-3/TRBV12-4
clone size: many

CDR3 protein: CASSQDPGLPTTGAQYF
CDR3 DNA: TGTGCCAGCAGCCAAGATCCGGGACTCCCAACCACCGGGGCGCAGTATTTT
J gene: TRBJ2-3
D gene: -
V gene: TRBV4-2
clone size: many

CDR3 protein: CSARLVGPMFF
CDR3 DNA: TGCAGTGCTAGACTTGTGGGACCGATGTTCTTC
J gene: TRBJ2-1
D gene: -
V gene: TRBV20-1
clone size: many

CDR3 protein: CASSLRDSNYGYTF
CDR3 DNA: TGTGCCAGCAGTTTACGGGACAGTAACTATGGCTACACCTTC
J gene: TRBJ1-2
D gene: TRBD1
V gene: TRBV27
clone size: -

CDR3 protein: CASSVSGQRGDEQFF
CDR3 DNA: TGTGCCAGCAGCGTGAGCGGGCAAAGGGGTGATGAGCAGTTCTTC
J gene: TRBJ2-1
D gene: -
V gene: TRBV9
clone size: few

CDR3 protein: CSARGSGENSGANVLTF
CDR3 DNA: TGCAGTGCTAGAGGTAGCGGGGAGAACTCTGGGGCCAACGTCCTGACTTTC
J gene: TRBJ2-6
D gene: TRBD2
V gene: TRBV20-1
clone size: many

CDR3 protein: CASRSGIQYF
CDR3 DNA: TGTGCCAGCAGGAGTGGCATTCAGTACTTC
J gene: TRBJ2-4
D gene: -
V gene: TRBV28
clone size: few

CDR3 protein: CASSSTGTEQYF
CDR3 DNA: TGTGCCAGCAGCTCGACAGGGACCGAGCAGTACTTC
J gene: TRBJ2-7
D gene: TRBD1
V gene: TRBV7-6
clone size: many

CDR3 protein: CASRYGYTSYEQYF
CDR3 DNA: TGTGCCAGCCGTTACGGGTACACATCCTACGAGCAGTACTTC
J gene: TRBJ2-7
D gene: -
V gene: TRBV6-2/TRBV6-3
clone size: once

CDR3 protein: CASSLGQLNEKLFF
CDR3 DNA: TGTGCCAGCAGCTTAGGACAGTTAAATGAAAAACTGTTTTTT
J gene: TRBJ1-4
D gene: -
V gene: TRBV7-9
clone size: many

CDR3 protein: CASSSPRTSGRPYNEQFF
CDR3 DNA: TGTGCCAGCAGCTCCCCGCGGACTAGCGGGAGGCCCTACAATGAGCAGTTCTTC
J gene: TRBJ2-1
D gene: TRBD2
V gene: TRBV7-9
clone size: many

CDR3 protein: CASSSGRGGGNTIYF
CDR3 DNA: TGTGCCAGCAGCTCAGGCAGGGGCGGTGGAAACACCATATATTTT
J gene: TRBJ1-3
D gene: -
V gene: TRBV9
clone size: -

CDR3 protein: CASSRDRGVGTQYF
CDR3 DNA: TGTGCCAGCAGCCGGGACAGGGGAGTGGGTACGCAGTATTTT
J gene: TRBJ2-3
D gene: TRBD1
V gene: TRBV28
clone size: few

CDR3 protein: CASSDGTVSYNSPLHF
CDR3 DNA: TGTGCCAGCAGTGACGGAACGGTGTCCTATAATTCACCCCTCCACTTT
J gene: TRBJ1-6
D gene: -
V gene: TRBV6-6
clone size: many

CDR3 protein: CASSGVSGVPYEQYF
CDR3 DNA: TGTGCCAGCAGTGGTGTTAGCGGGGTCCCCTACGAGCAGTACTTC
J gene: TRBJ2-7
D gene: TRBD2
V gene: TRBV2
clone size: many